This is a list of T cell receptor beta chains from one sample in a study of blood T cells in healthy people across ages. A single record per CDR3 protein comes from TCRdb applying MiXCR to the 5' RACE reads. The sample includes some 900,000 distinct CDR3 sequences, roughly 52% of them seen just once. The sample taken for sequencing was blood. Every receptor here comes from a young man in good health. CDR3s include the opening cysteine and the closing phenylalanine or tryptophan. Each record gives: V gene, clone size, J gene, CDR3 protein. Size tells how often a clone was seen (once, few, many) or the class of an expanded clone, and some rows leave it out.

v_gene: TRBV27; abundance: NA; j_gene: TRBJ1-5; CDR3aa: CASSPWGRGFGNQPQHF
v_gene: TRBV7-2; abundance: NA; j_gene: TRBJ2-3; CDR3aa: CASSRGLGGADTQYF
v_gene: TRBV7-9; abundance: NA; j_gene: TRBJ2-7; CDR3aa: CASSQRTAPYEQYF
v_gene: TRBV20-1; abundance: NA; j_gene: NA; CDR3aa: CSARKPPGIYEQYF
v_gene: TRBV5-1; abundance: NA; j_gene: TRBJ1-3; CDR3aa: CASSLLGNSGNTIYF
v_gene: TRBV3-1; abundance: NA; j_gene: TRBJ2-7; CDR3aa: CASSQATASYEQYF
v_gene: TRBV2; abundance: once; j_gene: TRBJ2-5; CDR3aa: CASSLTGQVGETQYF
v_gene: TRBV20-1; abundance: NA; j_gene: TRBJ2-5; CDR3aa: CSARSASGGQETQYF
v_gene: TRBV28; abundance: NA; j_gene: TRBJ2-2; CDR3aa: CASNLRGELFF
v_gene: TRBV6-6; abundance: once; j_gene: TRBJ2-2; CDR3aa: CASSWTGGRTGELFF
v_gene: TRBV20-1; abundance: once; j_gene: NA; CDR3aa: CSARDLAGVLETQYF
v_gene: TRBV7-2; abundance: NA; j_gene: TRBJ2-1; CDR3aa: CASSLDGTGPYSEQFF
v_gene: TRBV12-5; abundance: few; j_gene: TRBJ1-2; CDR3aa: CASGLNDRYGYTF
v_gene: TRBV7-9; abundance: NA; j_gene: TRBJ1-4; CDR3aa: CASSLHSLSTNEKLFF
v_gene: TRBV7-9; abundance: many; j_gene: TRBJ2-3; CDR3aa: CASSLVSSSQYF
v_gene: TRBV7-2; abundance: NA; j_gene: TRBJ1-1; CDR3aa: CAGSPGMSRTEAFF
v_gene: TRBV18; abundance: few; j_gene: TRBJ1-1; CDR3aa: CASSPQGPYTEAFF
v_gene: TRBV29-1; abundance: few; j_gene: TRBJ2-1; CDR3aa: CSVHLGSADAEQFF
v_gene: TRBV5-1; abundance: NA; j_gene: TRBJ1-1; CDR3aa: CASSQQASNTEAFF
v_gene: TRBV6-6; abundance: NA; j_gene: TRBJ2-3; CDR3aa: CASHEKPGRRTDTQYF
v_gene: TRBV10-3; abundance: NA; j_gene: TRBJ2-5; CDR3aa: CAISDINRQETQYF
v_gene: TRBV20-1; abundance: NA; j_gene: TRBJ2-4; CDR3aa: CSVGHSGKNIQYF
v_gene: TRBV7-2; abundance: few; j_gene: TRBJ2-1; CDR3aa: CASSRDYSYNEQFF
v_gene: TRBV27; abundance: NA; j_gene: TRBJ2-5; CDR3aa: CASTTTWGVETQYF
v_gene: TRBV5-4; abundance: few; j_gene: TRBJ2-7; CDR3aa: CASSLGDRLSYEQYF
v_gene: TRBV28; abundance: NA; j_gene: TRBJ2-7; CDR3aa: CASSTGYTYEQYF
v_gene: TRBV6-1; abundance: few; j_gene: TRBJ1-4; CDR3aa: CASGGGQGFLKLFF
v_gene: TRBV4-1; abundance: NA; j_gene: TRBJ2-7; CDR3aa: CASSQDMAGGSYNEQYF
v_gene: TRBV4-3; abundance: NA; j_gene: TRBJ1-5; CDR3aa: CASSQDLGQGGNQPQHF
v_gene: TRBV5-1; abundance: once; j_gene: TRBJ2-2; CDR3aa: CASSFLTGGTGELFF
v_gene: TRBV5-8; abundance: NA; j_gene: TRBJ2-3; CDR3aa: CANSSPYRGNTDTQYF
v_gene: TRBV29-1; abundance: few; j_gene: TRBJ1-1; CDR3aa: CSVQRPGGTEAFF
v_gene: TRBV12-3/TRBV12-4; abundance: once; j_gene: TRBJ1-2; CDR3aa: CASRKASTEVYTF
v_gene: TRBV27; abundance: few; j_gene: TRBJ1-6; CDR3aa: CASKQDSYNSPLHF
v_gene: TRBV7-6; abundance: many; j_gene: TRBJ2-3; CDR3aa: CASSTGTSSPDTQYF
v_gene: TRBV6-2/TRBV6-3; abundance: few; j_gene: NA; CDR3aa: CASRRGTSGSKGIQYF
v_gene: TRBV3-1; abundance: few; j_gene: TRBJ2-7; CDR3aa: CASSPTSGGSRGSQYF